This T cell receptor (beta chain) was identified during a study of T cells after yellow fever vaccination. Study outcomes and limitations: Most primary-vaccination clones recurred post-booster (roughly 96% CD4, about 87% CD8).

As to this clonotype: The antigen remains unidentified.

TCRdb used MiXCR to reprocess the 5' RACE reads, holding one entry per CDR3 protein. Of about 340,000 distinct CDR3 sequences in the sample, under 15% were seen once. The ends were cut back, 10 bases at V and 7 bases at J, with 14 bases in the middle. The CDR3 has 13 amino acids. Germline V gene sequence: CDR1 MNHEY, CDR2 SVGAGI. The chain carries TRBV6-5 and TRBJ1-6; weak D call: TRBD1 (6 bases). The sequence derives from a young man who received the YFV17D yellow fever vaccine. The sequenced sample was CD4+ T cells sorted from PBMCs, obtained 15 days after the yellow fever booster vaccination. The DNA of the CDR3 is TGTGCCACCCACCAGGGGAGGAATTCACCCCTCCACTTT. It is translated as CATHQGRNSPLHF.